The rows below give T cell receptor beta chains drawn from one sample of a study of patients and donors after allogeneic stem cell transplantation. TCRdb re-analysed the RT-PCR reads in MiXCR, keeping a single row per CDR3 protein. The table has about 150,000 distinct CDR3 sequences, approximately 24% seen once; the top ten hold roughly 27%. The specimen sequenced was blood, either unsorted or a sorted T cell fraction (not recorded which). All receptors come from a human donor who was either an allogeneic HSCT recipient or a stem cell or donor lymphocyte infusion donor (not recorded which). It is not recorded whose cells these are; they may come from a transplant donor. Each CDR3 is given with its conserved first and last residue. D genes are given only for firm matches. Size values are once, few and many counts, or a class for expanded clones, and some rows have none.

size	J	D	V	CDR3	DNA
few	TRBJ2-3	.	TRBV25-1	CASSELGHPTDTQYF	TGTGCCAGCAGTGAATTGGGACACCCCACAGATACGCAGTATTTT
.	TRBJ2-7	.	TRBV5-5	CASSLVPGTYEQYF	TGTGCCAGCAGCTTGGTTCCAGGAACCTACGAGCAGTACTTC
.	TRBJ1-6	.	TRBV5-1	CASSSLGDSNSPLHF	TGCGCCAGCAGCTCCCTCGGCGACAGTAATTCACCCCTCCACTTT
few	TRBJ2-3	TRBD2	TRBV7-6	CASSLGRAGTLVYTQYF	TGTGCCAGCAGCTTAGGGAGAGCGGGAACCCTCGTGTATACGCAGTATTTT
few	TRBJ2-7	.	TRBV12-3/TRBV12-4	CASSFWIGEQYF	TGTGCCAGCAGTTTTTGGATCGGCGAGCAGTACTTC
.	TRBJ1-1	.	TRBV6-5	CASSYSRWTEAFF	TGTGCCAGCAGTTACTCGAGGTGGACTGAAGCTTTCTTT
few	TRBJ2-7	.	TRBV7-9	CASSLGSPGQYF	TGTGCCAGCAGCTTGGGCAGCCCGGGGCAGTACTTC
.	TRBJ2-7	.	TRBV15	CATSRNYQTYEQYF	TGTGCCACCAGCAGAAACTATCAAACCTACGAGCAGTACTTC
.	TRBJ2-3	TRBD2	TRBV20-1	CSASLRLAGDTDTQYF	TGCAGTGCCTCCTTACGACTAGCGGGAGACACAGATACGCAGTATTTT
.	TRBJ2-1	.	TRBV7-9	CASSLLTGSYNEQFF	TGTGCCAGCAGCTTACTAACAGGAAGCTACAATGAGCAGTTCTTC
few	TRBJ1-4	.	TRBV20-1	CSVFPDVREKLFF	TGCAGTGTTTTCCCGGACGTCCGTGAAAAACTGTTTTTT
many	TRBJ1-5	.	TRBV9	CASSLRDGTFVSNQPQHF	TGTGCCAGCAGCCTGCGAGACGGAACGTTTGTTAGCAATCAGCCCCAGCATTTT
.	TRBJ1-2	.	TRBV5-1	CASSGFGQSYGYTF	TGCGCCAGCAGTGGGTTTGGACAGTCCTATGGCTACACCTTC
.	TRBJ1-5	.	TRBV6-5	CASKGAGRGWQPQHF	TGTGCCAGCAAGGGCGCAGGGAGAGGTTGGCAGCCCCAGCATTTT
.	TRBJ1-4	.	TRBV11-2	CASSSTLSGATNEKLFF	TGTGCCAGCAGCTCGACCCTATCGGGTGCAACTAATGAAAAACTGTTTTTT
few	TRBJ1-6	.	TRBV27	CASSLYPQGGNSPLHF	TGTGCCAGCAGTTTATACCCACAGGGCGGAAATTCACCCCTCCACTTT
few	TRBJ1-1	.	TRBV9	CASSVSGPNTEAFF	TGTGCCAGCAGCGTATCAGGGCCGAACACTGAAGCTTTCTTT
few	TRBJ1-5	.	TRBV7-3	CASSLLSGGPYQPQHF	TGTGCCAGCAGCTTATTGTCGGGGGGGCCTTATCAGCCCCAGCATTTT
few	TRBJ1-1	.	TRBV19	CASSPGIVSPPAAFF	TGTGCCAGTAGTCCTGGGATAGTTAGCCCCCCTGCAGCTTTCTTT
.	TRBJ2-2	TRBD1	TRBV27	CASSPRTGSQVSELFF	TGTGCCAGCAGTCCCCGGACAGGGAGCCAGGTTTCGGAGCTGTTTTTT
.	TRBJ2-1	.	TRBV5-1	CASVRDFTYNEQFF	TGCGCCAGTGTTAGGGATTTTACCTACAATGAGCAGTTCTTC
.	TRBJ1-1	.	TRBV3-1	CASSQEGTGSTEAFF	TGTGCCAGCAGCCAAGAGGGCACCGGGAGCACTGAAGCTTTCTTT
.	TRBJ2-7	.	TRBV6-6	CASRIPGGTGTEQYF	TGTGCCAGCAGAATCCCGGGGGGTACCGGGACAGAGCAGTACTTC
few	TRBJ2-7	.	TRBV4-1	CASSQDSNQGGSYEQYF	TGCGCCAGCAGCCAAGATAGTAACCAGGGGGGCTCCTACGAGCAGTACTTC
.	TRBJ2-1	.	TRBV12-3/TRBV12-4	CASSPWTVLSSYNEQFF	TGTGCCAGCAGTCCCTGGACTGTCCTTAGCTCCTACAATGAGCAGTTCTTC
.	TRBJ2-3	TRBD1	TRBV18	CASSLVVAWGTGSTDTQYF	TGTGCCAGCTCACTAGTGGTAGCCTGGGGGACAGGAAGCACAGATACGCAGTATTTT
few	TRBJ2-7	.	TRBV5-1	CASSLGPGDTYEQYF	TGCGCCAGCAGCTTGGGGCCAGGCGATACCTACGAGCAGTACTTC
few	TRBJ1-1	.	TRBV20-1	CSARSGNTEAFF	TGCAGTGCTAGGTCCGGTAACACTGAAGCTTTCTTT
few	TRBJ1-2	.	TRBV4-2	CASSRDPQGPNGGYTF	TGTGCCAGCAGCCGAGACCCCCAAGGCCCTAATGGTGGCTACACCTTC
.	TRBJ2-1	TRBD2	TRBV7-8	CASSSGLARHLNYNEQFF	TGTGCCAGCAGCTCGGGACTAGCGAGACACCTAAATTACAATGAGCAGTTCTTC
few	TRBJ1-5	.	TRBV12-3/TRBV12-4	CASSLNRDQPQHF	TGTGCCAGCAGTTTAAACAGAGATCAGCCCCAGCATTTT
.	TRBJ2-7	TRBD1	TRBV24-1	CATSGEVKTGGSYEQYF	TGTGCCACCAGTGGTGAAGTAAAAACAGGGGGCTCCTACGAGCAGTACTTC